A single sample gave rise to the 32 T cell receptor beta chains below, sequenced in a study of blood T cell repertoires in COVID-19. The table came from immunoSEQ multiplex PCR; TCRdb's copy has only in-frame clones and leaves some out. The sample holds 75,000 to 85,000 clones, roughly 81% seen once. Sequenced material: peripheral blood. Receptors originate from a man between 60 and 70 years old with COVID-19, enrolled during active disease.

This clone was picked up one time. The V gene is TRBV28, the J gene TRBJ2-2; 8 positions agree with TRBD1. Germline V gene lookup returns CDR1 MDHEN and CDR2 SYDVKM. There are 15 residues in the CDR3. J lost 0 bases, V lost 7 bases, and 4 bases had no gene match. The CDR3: CASTQGASNTGELFF. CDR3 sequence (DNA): TGTGCCAGCACCCAGGGGGCGTCGAACACCGGGGAGCTGTTTTTT.

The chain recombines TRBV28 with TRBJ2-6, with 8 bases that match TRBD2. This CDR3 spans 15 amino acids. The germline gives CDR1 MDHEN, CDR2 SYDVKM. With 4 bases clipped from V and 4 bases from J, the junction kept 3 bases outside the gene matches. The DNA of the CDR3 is TGTGCCAGCAGTTCGGGAGGGACCGGGGCCAACGTCCTGACTTTC. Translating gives CASSSGGTGANVLTF. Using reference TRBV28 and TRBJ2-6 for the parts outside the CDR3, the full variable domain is DVKVTQSSRYLVKRTGEKVFLECVQDMDHENMFWYRQDPGLGLRLIYFSYDVKMKEKGDIPEGYSVSREKKERFSLILESASTNQTSMYLCASSSGGTGANVLTFGAGSRLTVL.

The chain's CDR3 is CASNQAGTGVIMRLSVKDYEQYF. In DNA form, the CDR3 reads TGTGCCAGCAACCAGGCCGGGACAGGGGTGATAATGCGCCTCTCGGTCAAGGATTACGAGCAGTACTTC. The J gene is TRBJ2-7, the V gene TRBV21-1; the D call in the table, TRBD1, was not verified against the DNA. TRBV21-1 is recorded as a pseudogene. The CDR3 spans 23 residues.

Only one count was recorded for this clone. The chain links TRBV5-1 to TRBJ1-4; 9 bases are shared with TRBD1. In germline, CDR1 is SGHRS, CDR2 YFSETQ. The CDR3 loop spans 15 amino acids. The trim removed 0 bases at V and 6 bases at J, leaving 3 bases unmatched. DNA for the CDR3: TGCGCCAGCAGCTTGGCTGGGACAGGGTATGAAAAACTGTTTTTT. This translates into CASSLAGTGYEKLFF.

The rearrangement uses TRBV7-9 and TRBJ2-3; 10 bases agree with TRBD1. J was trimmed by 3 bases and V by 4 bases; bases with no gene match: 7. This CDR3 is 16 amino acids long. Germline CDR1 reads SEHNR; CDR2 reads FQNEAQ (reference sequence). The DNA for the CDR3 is TGTGCCAGCAGCTCGGGTGACAGGGGGCTTACAGATACGCAGTATTTT. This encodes CASSSGDRGLTDTQYF.

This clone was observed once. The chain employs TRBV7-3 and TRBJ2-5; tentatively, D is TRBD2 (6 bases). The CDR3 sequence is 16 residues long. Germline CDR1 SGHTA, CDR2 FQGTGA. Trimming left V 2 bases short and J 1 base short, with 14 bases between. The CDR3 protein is CASSLFGGSTQETQYF. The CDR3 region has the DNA TGTGCCAGCAGCTTATTCGGAGGGTCAACCCAAGAGACCCAGTACTTC.

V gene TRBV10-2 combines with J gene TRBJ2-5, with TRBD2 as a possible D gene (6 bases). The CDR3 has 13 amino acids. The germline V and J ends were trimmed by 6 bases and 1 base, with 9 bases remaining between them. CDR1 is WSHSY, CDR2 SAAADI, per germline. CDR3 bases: TGCGCCAGCAGGGATAGCGGCCAAGAGACCCAGTACTTC. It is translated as CASRDSGQETQYF.

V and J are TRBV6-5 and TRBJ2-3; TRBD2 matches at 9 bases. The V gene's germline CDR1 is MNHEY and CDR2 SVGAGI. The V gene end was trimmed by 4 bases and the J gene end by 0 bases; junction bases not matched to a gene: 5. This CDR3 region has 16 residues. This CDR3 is CASSFTTSGSTDTQYF. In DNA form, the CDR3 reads TGTGCCAGCAGTTTTACGACTAGCGGTAGCACAGATACGCAGTATTTT.

CDR3 residues: CASTLGREAFF. In DNA, the CDR3 is TGTGCCAGCACCCTAGGTAGGGAAGCTTTCTTT. The chain carries TRBV5-4 and TRBJ1-1; no definite D call. V was clipped by 6 bases and J by 8 bases, with 11 bases between them. CDR3 length: 11 amino acids. In germline, CDR1 is SGHNT, CDR2 YYREEE (reference sequence).

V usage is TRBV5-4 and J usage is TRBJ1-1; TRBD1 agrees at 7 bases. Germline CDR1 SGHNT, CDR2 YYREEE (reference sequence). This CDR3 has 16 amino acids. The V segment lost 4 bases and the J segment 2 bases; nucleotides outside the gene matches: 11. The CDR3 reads CASSPKGAKFNTEAFF. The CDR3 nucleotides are TGTGCCAGCAGCCCGAAGGGGGCGAAATTTAACACTGAAGCTTTCTTT.

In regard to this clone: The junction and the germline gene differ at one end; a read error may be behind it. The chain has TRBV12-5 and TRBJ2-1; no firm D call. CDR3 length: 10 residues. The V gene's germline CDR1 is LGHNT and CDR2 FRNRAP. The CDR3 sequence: CASGFNVQFF. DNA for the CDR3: TGTGCTAGTGGTTTTAATGTGCAGTTCTTC.

In DNA form, the CDR3 reads TGTGCCAGCAGTGCCGACGACAGGGGGCAATCTGTACCGTACTTC. Its translation: CASSADDRGQSVPYF. V usage is TRBV25-1 and J usage is TRBJ2-7; 10 nucleotides line up with TRBD1. Trimming took 4 bases from V and 12 from J; bases not matched to a gene: 15. The V gene's germline CDR1 is MGHDK and CDR2 SYGVNS. CDR3 length equals 15 residues.

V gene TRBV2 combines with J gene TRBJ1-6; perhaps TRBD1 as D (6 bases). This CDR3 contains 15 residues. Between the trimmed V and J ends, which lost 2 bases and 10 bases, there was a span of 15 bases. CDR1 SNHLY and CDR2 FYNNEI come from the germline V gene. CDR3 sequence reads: CASSELGAVQSPLHF. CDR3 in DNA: TGTGCCAGCAGTGAACTGGGGGCAGTACAATCACCCCTCCACTTT.

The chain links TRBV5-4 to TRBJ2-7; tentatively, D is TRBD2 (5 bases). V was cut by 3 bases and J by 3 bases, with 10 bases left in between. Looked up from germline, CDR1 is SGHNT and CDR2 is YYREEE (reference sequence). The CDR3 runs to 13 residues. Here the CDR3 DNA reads TGTGCCAGCAGCTCGGCGAGGGACTACGAGCAGTACTTC. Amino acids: CASSSARDYEQYF.

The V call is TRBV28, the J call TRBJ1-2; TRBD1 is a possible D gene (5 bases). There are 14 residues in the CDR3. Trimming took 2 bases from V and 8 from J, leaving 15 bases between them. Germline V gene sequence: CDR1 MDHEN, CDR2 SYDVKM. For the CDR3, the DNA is TGTGCCAGCAGTTTACCCGGGACTCGGCGGGGCTACACCTTC. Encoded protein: CASSLPGTRRGYTF.

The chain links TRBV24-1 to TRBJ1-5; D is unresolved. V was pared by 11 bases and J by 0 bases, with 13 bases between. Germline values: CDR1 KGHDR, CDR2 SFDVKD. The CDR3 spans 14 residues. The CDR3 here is CAIGGVDSNQPQHF. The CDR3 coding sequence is TGTGCCATCGGCGGAGTAGATAGCAATCAGCCCCAGCATTTT.

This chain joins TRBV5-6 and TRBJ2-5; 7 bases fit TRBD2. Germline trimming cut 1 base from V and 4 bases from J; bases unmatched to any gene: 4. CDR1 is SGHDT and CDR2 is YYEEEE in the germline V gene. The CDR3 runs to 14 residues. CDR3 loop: CASSLRGGRETQYF. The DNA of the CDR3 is TGTGCCAGCAGCTTGAGGGGAGGGAGAGAGACCCAGTACTTC.

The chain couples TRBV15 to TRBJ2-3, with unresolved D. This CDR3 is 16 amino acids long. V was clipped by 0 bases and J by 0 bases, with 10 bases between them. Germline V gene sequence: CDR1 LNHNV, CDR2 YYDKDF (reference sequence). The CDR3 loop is CATSRDQVGSTDTQYF. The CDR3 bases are TGTGCCACCAGCAGAGATCAAGTGGGCAGCACAGATACGCAGTATTTT. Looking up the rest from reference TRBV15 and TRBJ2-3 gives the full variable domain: DAMVIQNPRYQVTQFGKPVTLSCSQTLNHNVMYWYQQKSSQAPKLLFHYYDKDFNNEADTPDNFQSRRPNTSFCFLDIRSPGLGDTAMYLCATSRDQVGSTDTQYFGPGTRLTVL.

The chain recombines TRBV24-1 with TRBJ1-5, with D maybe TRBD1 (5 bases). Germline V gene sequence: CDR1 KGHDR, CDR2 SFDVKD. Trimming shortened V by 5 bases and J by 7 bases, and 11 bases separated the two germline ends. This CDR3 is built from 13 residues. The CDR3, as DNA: TGTGCCACCAGTGGTCCGGGGGGGCAGCCCCAGCATTTT. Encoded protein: CATSGPGGQPQHF.

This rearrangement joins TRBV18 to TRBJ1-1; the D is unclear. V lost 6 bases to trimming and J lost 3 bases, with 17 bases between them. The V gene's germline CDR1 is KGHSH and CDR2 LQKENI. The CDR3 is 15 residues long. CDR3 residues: CASSTHVGDDTEAFF. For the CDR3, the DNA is TGTGCCAGCTCGACCCACGTGGGCGATGACACTGAAGCTTTCTTT.

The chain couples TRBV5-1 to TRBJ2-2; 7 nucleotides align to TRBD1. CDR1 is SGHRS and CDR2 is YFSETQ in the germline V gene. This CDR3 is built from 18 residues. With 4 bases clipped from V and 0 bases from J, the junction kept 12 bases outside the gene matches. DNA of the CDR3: TGCGCCAGCAGCCCTTCCCCCCGGGACAGATCGAACACCGGGGAGCTGTTTTTT. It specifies CASSPSPRDRSNTGELFF.

The CDR3 sequence: CASRLFAGTSGNEQFF. The CDR3 bases are TGTGCAAGTCGCTTATTTGCGGGGACTTCAGGCAATGAGCAGTTCTTC. This chain links TRBV12-2 with TRBJ2-1; no check of the table's D call, TRBD2, against the DNA was made. TRBV12-2 is a recognized pseudogene. This CDR3 is 16 amino acids long.

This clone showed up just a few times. The CDR3 spells CASSLEGGGKEQYF. CDR3 bases: TGCGCCAGCAGCTTGGAAGGAGGGGGCAAAGAGCAGTACTTC. The gene calls are TRBV5-1 and TRBJ2-7; D might be TRBD1 (7 bases). Germline V gives CDR1 SGHRS, CDR2 YFSETQ. This CDR3 spans 14 amino acids. V lost 0 bases and J 7 bases, leaving 14 bases between the germline ends.

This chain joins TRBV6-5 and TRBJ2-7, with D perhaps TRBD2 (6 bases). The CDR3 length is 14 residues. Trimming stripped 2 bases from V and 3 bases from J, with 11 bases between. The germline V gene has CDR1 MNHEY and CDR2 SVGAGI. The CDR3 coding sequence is TGTGCCAGCAGTTACGGGCAGGGAGGCTACGAGCAGTACTTC. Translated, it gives CASSYGQGGYEQYF.

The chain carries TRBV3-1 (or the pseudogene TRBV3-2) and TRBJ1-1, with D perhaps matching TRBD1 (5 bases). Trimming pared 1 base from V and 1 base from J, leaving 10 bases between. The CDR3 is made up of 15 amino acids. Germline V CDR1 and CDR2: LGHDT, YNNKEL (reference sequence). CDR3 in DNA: TGTGCCAGCAGCCAAGGAGGACACCAGAACACTGAAGCTTTCTTT. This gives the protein CASSQGGHQNTEAFF.

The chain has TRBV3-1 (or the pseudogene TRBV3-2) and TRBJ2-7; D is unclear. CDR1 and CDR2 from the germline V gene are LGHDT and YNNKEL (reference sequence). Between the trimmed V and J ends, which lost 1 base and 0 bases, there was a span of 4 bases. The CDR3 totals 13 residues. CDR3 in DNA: TGTGCCAGCAGCCAAGGGAGCTCCTACGAGCAGTACTTC. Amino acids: CASSQGSSYEQYF.

Here the CDR3 DNA reads TGCAGCGTTGATCCCTTCCGGGACAGGGCCGTCGGCTACACCTTC. Translating it yields CSVDPFRDRAVGYTF. The V call is TRBV29-1, the J call TRBJ1-2; TRBD1 aligns across 9 bases. The V gene's germline CDR1 is SQVTM and CDR2 ANQGSEA. After removal of 3 bases from V and 8 bases from J, the junction contained 13 bases not matched to a gene. CDR3 length: 15 amino acids. Together with reference TRBV29-1 and TRBJ1-2, the CDR3 gives the full variable domain: SAVISQKPSRDICQRGTSLTIQCQVDSQVTMMFWYRQQPGQSLTLIATANQGSEATYESGFVIDKFPISRPNLTFSTLTVSNMSPEDSSIYLCSVDPFRDRAVGYTFGSGTRLTVV.

The CDR3 loop reads CASSGRDRDSGNTIYF. The CDR3 DNA reads as TGCGCCAGCAGTGGGAGGGACAGGGACTCTGGAAACACCATATATTTT. The gene calls are TRBV10-2 and TRBJ1-3, with 9 bases lining up with TRBD1. This CDR3 spans 16 amino acids. The V and J ends lost 4 bases and 0 bases, in that order; junction bases with no gene match: 4. CDR1 and CDR2 from the germline V gene are WSHSY and SAAADI.

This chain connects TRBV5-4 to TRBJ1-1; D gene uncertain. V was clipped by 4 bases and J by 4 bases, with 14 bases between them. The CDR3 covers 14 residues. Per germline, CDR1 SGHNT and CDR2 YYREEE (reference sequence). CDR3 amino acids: CASSQRFRGTEAFF. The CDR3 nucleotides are TGTGCCAGCAGCCAGCGTTTCAGAGGCACTGAAGCTTTCTTT.

The CDR3 sequence is CASSVDVRDSYNEQFF. DNA of the CDR3: TGTGCCAGCAGCGTAGACGTGAGGGACTCCTACAATGAGCAGTTCTTC. This rearrangement joins TRBV9 to TRBJ2-1, with D maybe TRBD2 (5 bases). Germline V lookup: CDR1 SGDLS, CDR2 YYNGEE. Trimming took 0 bases from V and 0 from J, leaving 10 bases between them. The CDR3 sequence is 16 residues long. The full variable domain, completed using reference TRBV9 and TRBJ2-1, is DSGVTQTPKHLITATGQRVTLRCSPRSGDLSVYWYQQSLDQGLQFLIQYYNGEERAKGNILERFSAQQFPDLHSELNLSSLELGDSALYFCASSVDVRDSYNEQFFGPGTRLTVL.

This chain's CDR3 is CASNPAEGGISPLHF. CDR3 in DNA: TGTGCCAGCAACCCTGCGGAGGGCGGGATTTCACCCCTCCACTTT. This chain connects TRBV28 to TRBJ1-6; unclear D gene. This CDR3 comprises 15 residues. Deletions cut 7 bases from V and 9 bases from J, with 19 bases between. The germline CDR1 and CDR2 sequences are MDHEN and SYDVKM.

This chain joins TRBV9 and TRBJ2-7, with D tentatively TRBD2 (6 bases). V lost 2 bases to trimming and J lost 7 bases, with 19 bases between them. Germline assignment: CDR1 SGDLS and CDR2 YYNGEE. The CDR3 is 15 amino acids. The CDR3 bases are TGTGCCAGCAGCGTCGGACTATTTAGCTTGCGGGAGCAGTACTTC. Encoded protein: CASSVGLFSLREQYF.